These 15 T cell receptor beta chains share one sample of origin, sequenced in a study of cytomegalovirus exposure and HLA in healthy donors. PCR used 60 Vbeta primers and 13 Jbeta primers. Assay: immunoSEQ multiplex PCR; the TCRdb copy retains only in-frame clones and omits some. Among around 150,000 clones listed, 68% were seen once. Sequencing input: PBMCs. These TCRs come from a man aged 45-65 years in good health and CMV-seronegative.

The genes are TRBV7-8 and TRBJ1-3; D uncertain. This CDR3 is built from 14 residues. Germline CDR1 and CDR2: SGHVS and FQNEAQ. V was clipped by 5 bases and J by 0 bases, with 8 bases between them. Written as DNA, the CDR3 is TGTGCCAGCAGCACCGCGGGCTCTGGAAACACCATATATTTT. This sequence encodes CASSTAGSGNTIYF. Supplemented by reference TRBV7-8 and TRBJ1-3, the full variable domain reads GAGVSQSPRYKVAKRGQDVALRCDPISGHVSLFWYQQALGQGPEFLTYFQNEAQLDKSGLPSDRFFAERPEGSVSTLKIQRTQQEDSAVYLCASSTAGSGNTIYFGEGSWLTVV.

The rearrangement joins TRBV4-2 to TRBJ2-3; D not certain. The CDR3 runs 16 residues. V was pared by 0 bases and J by 2 bases, with 12 bases between. Germline lookup yields CDR1 LGHNA and CDR2 YNFKEQ. CDR3 sequence: CASSQDIANPTDTQYF. The CDR3 nucleotides are TGTGCCAGCAGCCAAGATATTGCGAACCCCACAGATACGCAGTATTTT.

The chain combines TRBV5-1 with TRBJ2-5; 7 bases fit TRBD1. There are 13 residues in the CDR3. The V gene end was trimmed by 4 bases and the J gene end by 2 bases; junction bases not matched to a gene: 2. From germline, CDR1 is SGHRS and CDR2 YFSETQ. The DNA of the CDR3 is TGCGCCAGCAGCGGGACAGATCAAGAGACCCAGTACTTC. It translates to CASSGTDQETQYF.

The rearrangement uses TRBV7-2 and TRBJ2-3, with D unclear. CDR3 length: 13 residues. Germline V gene data show CDR1 as SGHTA and CDR2 as FQGNSA. Trimming took off 1 base at V and 1 base at J, with 3 bases between the two ends. CDR3 residues: CASSLGRTDTQYF. Here the CDR3 DNA reads TGTGCCAGCAGCTTAGGGCGCACAGATACGCAGTATTTT.

This chain links TRBV6-5 with TRBJ2-7; tentative D call: TRBD2 (7 bases). V was trimmed by 10 bases and J by 0 bases, leaving 16 bases between them. The CDR3 loop spans 14 amino acids. Germline assignment: CDR1 MNHEY and CDR2 SVGAGI. CDR3 DNA sequence: TGTGCCACCCTCGGGGGGACATACTCCTACGAGCAGTACTTC. Translating it yields CATLGGTYSYEQYF.

This clone was observed a few times. The chain has TRBV13 and TRBJ2-7; 9 bases line up with TRBD1. Losses at the gene ends were 5 bases for V and 0 bases for J; bases not matched to a gene: 8. Per germline, CDR1 PRHDT and CDR2 FYEKMQ (reference sequence). The CDR3 runs to 16 residues. In nucleotides, the CDR3 is TGTGCCAGCAGCCCAACAGGGGGCCCCCACTCCTACGAGCAGTACTTC. This encodes CASSPTGGPHSYEQYF.

The V call is TRBV9, the J call TRBJ1-2; 8 nucleotides line up with TRBD1. V dropped 0 bases and J dropped 6; count of bases not matched to a gene: 7. Looked up from germline, CDR1 is SGDLS and CDR2 is YYNGEE. The CDR3 is made up of 15 amino acids. The CDR3 loop reads CASSVGTGGQNGYTF. As DNA, the CDR3 is TGTGCCAGCAGCGTAGGCACAGGGGGTCAGAATGGCTACACCTTC.

The rearrangement links TRBV5-4 to TRBJ1-2; D perhaps matches TRBD1 (6 bases). From germline, CDR1 is SGHNT and CDR2 YYREEE (reference sequence). V lost 0 bases, J lost 3 bases, and 9 bases lay in between. This CDR3 is built from 14 residues. The DNA of the CDR3 is TGTGCCAGCAGCTTGGACAGGGTAGACTATGGCTACACCTTC. This translates into CASSLDRVDYGYTF. Based on the CDR3 plus reference TRBV5-4 and TRBJ1-2, the full variable domain is ETGVTQSPTHLIKTRGQQVTLRCSSQSGHNTVSWYQQALGQGPQFIFQYYREEENGRGNFPPRFSGLQFPNYSSELNVNALELDDSALYLCASSLDRVDYGYTFGSGTRLTVV.

The chain links TRBV5-1 to TRBJ2-1; 12 bases line up with TRBD2. The germline gives CDR1 SGHRS, CDR2 YFSETQ. This CDR3 contains 15 residues. The J segment lost 6 bases and the V segment lost 2 bases, leaving 3 bases of the junction unmatched. For the CDR3, the DNA is TGCGCCAGCAGCTTCCTAGCGGGGGGGCCCAATGAGCAGTTCTTC. This translates into CASSFLAGGPNEQFF.

The table lists this clone with a few counts. V gene TRBV4-2 combines with J gene TRBJ2-1; 7 nucleotides align to TRBD2. V lost 4 bases and J lost 3; bases outside the gene matches: 6. This CDR3 has 15 residues. Germline loops: CDR1 LGHNA, CDR2 YNFKEQ. CDR3 protein: CASSLQLADYNEQFF. CDR3 DNA sequence: TGTGCCAGCAGCCTTCAGCTAGCGGACTACAATGAGCAGTTCTTC.

The rearrangement links TRBV29-1 to TRBJ1-4; D is unresolved. The CDR3 spans 13 residues. Germline CDR1 is SQVTM and CDR2 is ANQGSEA. V was trimmed by 4 bases and J by 0 bases, leaving 6 bases between them. CDR3 loop: CSVGLATNEKLFF. The CDR3 DNA follows: TGCAGCGTTGGACTGGCAACTAATGAAAAACTGTTTTTT.

The chain joins TRBV9 to TRBJ1-1, with TRBD1 matching 8 bases. The CDR3 has 19 residues. With 1 base clipped from V and 0 bases from J, the junction kept 14 bases outside the gene matches. Germline CDR1 and CDR2: SGDLS and YYNGEE. This CDR3 reads CASSVHPLWDRKMNTEAFF. DNA for the CDR3: TGTGCCAGCAGCGTACACCCGCTGTGGGACAGGAAAATGAACACTGAAGCTTTCTTT.

V gene TRBV5-4 combines with J gene TRBJ1-1, with D perhaps TRBD1 (5 bases). Per germline, CDR1 SGHNT and CDR2 YYREEE (reference sequence). CDR3 length: 14 amino acids. V lost 3 bases and J 1 base, leaving 10 bases between the germline ends. The DNA of the CDR3 is TGTGCCAGCAGCTCTCGGACACAGAACACTGAAGCTTTCTTT. It is translated as CASSSRTQNTEAFF.

This chain connects TRBV11-2 to TRBJ2-7; D might be TRBD2 (6 bases). Germline loops: CDR1 SGHAT, CDR2 FQNNGV. Trimming removed 4 bases at V and 4 bases at J, with 14 bases between. This CDR3 has 14 residues. This CDR3 is CASSSLGDSYEQYF. The CDR3 DNA sequence: TGTGCCAGCAGCTCCCTAGGGGACTCATACGAGCAGTACTTC.

The chain combines TRBV19 with TRBJ1-2; D unclear. Looked up from germline, CDR1 is LNHDA and CDR2 is SQIVND (reference sequence). The CDR3 loop spans 12 amino acids. Trimming shortened V by 3 bases and J by 8 bases, and 10 bases separated the two germline ends. This CDR3 is CASSIESRGYTF. CDR3 in DNA: TGTGCCAGTAGTATTGAGTCCAGGGGCTACACCTTC.